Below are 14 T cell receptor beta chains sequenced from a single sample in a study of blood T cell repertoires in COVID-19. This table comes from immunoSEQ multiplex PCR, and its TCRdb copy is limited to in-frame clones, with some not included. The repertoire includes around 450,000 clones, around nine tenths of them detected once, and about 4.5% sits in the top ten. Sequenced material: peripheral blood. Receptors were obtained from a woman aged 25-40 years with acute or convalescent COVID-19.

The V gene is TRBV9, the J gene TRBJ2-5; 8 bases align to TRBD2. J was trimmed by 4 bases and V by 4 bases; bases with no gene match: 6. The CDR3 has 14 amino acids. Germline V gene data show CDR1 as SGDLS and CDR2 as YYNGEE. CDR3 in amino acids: CASSPRGGPETQYF. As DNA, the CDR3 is TGTGCCAGCAGCCCTCGGGGGGGACCAGAGACCCAGTACTTC.

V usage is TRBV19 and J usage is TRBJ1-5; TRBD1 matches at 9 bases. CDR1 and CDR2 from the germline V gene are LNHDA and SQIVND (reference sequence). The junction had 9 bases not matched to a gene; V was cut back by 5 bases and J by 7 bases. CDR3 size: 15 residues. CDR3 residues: CASSSTQGARQPQHF. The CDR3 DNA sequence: TGTGCCAGTAGTTCCACACAGGGGGCAAGACAGCCCCAGCATTTT.

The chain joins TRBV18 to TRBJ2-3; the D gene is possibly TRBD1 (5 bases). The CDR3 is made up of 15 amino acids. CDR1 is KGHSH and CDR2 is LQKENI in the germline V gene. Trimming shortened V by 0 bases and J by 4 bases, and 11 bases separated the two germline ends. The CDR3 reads CASSPPGLGADTQYF. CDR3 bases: TGTGCCAGCTCACCACCGGGTTTAGGGGCAGATACGCAGTATTTT.

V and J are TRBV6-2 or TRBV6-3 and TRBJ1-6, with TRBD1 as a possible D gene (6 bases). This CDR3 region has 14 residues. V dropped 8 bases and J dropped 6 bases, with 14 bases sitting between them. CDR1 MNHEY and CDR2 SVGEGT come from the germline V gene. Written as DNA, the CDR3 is TGTGCCAGCCGCCTCACAGGGTCTAATTCACCCCTCCACTTT. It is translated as CASRLTGSNSPLHF.

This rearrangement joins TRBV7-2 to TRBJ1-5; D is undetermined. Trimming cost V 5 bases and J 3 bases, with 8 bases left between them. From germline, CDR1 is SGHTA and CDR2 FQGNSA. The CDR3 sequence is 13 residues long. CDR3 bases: TGTGCCAGCAGCACTGCGGACAATCAGCCCCAGCATTTT. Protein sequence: CASSTADNQPQHF.

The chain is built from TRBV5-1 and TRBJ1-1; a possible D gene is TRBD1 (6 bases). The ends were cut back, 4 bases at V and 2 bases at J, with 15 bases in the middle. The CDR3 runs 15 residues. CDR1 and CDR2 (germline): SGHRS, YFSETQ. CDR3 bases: TGCGCCAGCAGCCCCGCCGGGACACGAAACACTGAAGCTTTCTTT. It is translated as CASSPAGTRNTEAFF. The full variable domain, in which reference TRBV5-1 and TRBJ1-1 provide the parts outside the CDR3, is KAGVTQTPRYLIKTRGQQVTLSCSPISGHRSVSWYQQTPGQGLQFLFEYFSETQRNKGNFPGRFSGRQFSNSRSEMNVSTLELGDSALYLCASSPAGTRNTEAFFGQGTRLTVV.

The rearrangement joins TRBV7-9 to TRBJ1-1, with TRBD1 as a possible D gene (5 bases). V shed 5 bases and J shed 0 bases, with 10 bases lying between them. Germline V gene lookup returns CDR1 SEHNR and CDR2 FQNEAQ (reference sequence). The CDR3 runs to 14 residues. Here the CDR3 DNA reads TGTGCCAGCAGCGCTGGGGCTGTGAACACTGAAGCTTTCTTT. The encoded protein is CASSAGAVNTEAFF.

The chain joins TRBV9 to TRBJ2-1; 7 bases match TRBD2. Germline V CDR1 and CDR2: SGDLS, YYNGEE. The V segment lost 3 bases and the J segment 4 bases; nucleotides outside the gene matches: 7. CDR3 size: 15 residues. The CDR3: CASSERAGRYNEQFF. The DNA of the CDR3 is TGTGCCAGCAGCGAAAGAGCGGGGCGATACAATGAGCAGTTCTTC.

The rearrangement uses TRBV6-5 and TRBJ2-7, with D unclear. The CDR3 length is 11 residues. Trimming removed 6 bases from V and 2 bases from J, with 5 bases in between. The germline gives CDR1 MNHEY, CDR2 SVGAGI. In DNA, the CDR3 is TGTGCCAGCAGCCTCCCCTACGAGCAGTACTTC. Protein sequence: CASSLPYEQYF.

The CDR3 protein is CASIRGQDYNEQFF. The CDR3 coding sequence is TGTGCCAGCATCAGGGGGCAGGACTACAATGAGCAGTTCTTC. The chain joins TRBV2 to TRBJ2-1, with 8 bases lining up with TRBD1. Germline CDR1 and CDR2: SNHLY and FYNNEI. This CDR3 is built from 14 residues. With V trimmed by 7 bases and J by 3 bases, 5 bases remained unmatched.

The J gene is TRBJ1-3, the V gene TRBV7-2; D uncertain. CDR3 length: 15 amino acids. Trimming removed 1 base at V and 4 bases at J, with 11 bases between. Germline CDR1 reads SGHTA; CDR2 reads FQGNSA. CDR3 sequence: CASSLVQREGNTIYF. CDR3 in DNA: TGTGCCAGCAGCTTAGTCCAAAGAGAAGGAAACACCATATATTTT. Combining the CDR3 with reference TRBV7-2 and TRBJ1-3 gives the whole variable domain GAGVSQSPSNKVTEKGKDVELRCDPISGHTALYWYRQSLGQGLEFLIYFQGNSAPDKSGLPSDRFSAERTGGSVSTLTIQRTQQEDSAVYLCASSLVQREGNTIYFGEGSWLTVV.

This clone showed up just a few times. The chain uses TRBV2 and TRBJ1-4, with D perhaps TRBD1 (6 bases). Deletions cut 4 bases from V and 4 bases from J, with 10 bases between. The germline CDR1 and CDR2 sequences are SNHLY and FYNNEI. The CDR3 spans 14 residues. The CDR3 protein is CASSVDRNNEKLFF. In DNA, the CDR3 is TGTGCCAGCAGTGTCGACAGGAATAATGAAAAACTGTTTTTT.

CDR3 region: CASSFGTGGSPLHF. The DNA of the CDR3 is TGTGCCAGCAGCTTCGGGACAGGGGGTTCACCCCTCCACTTT. V usage is TRBV13 and J usage is TRBJ1-6; 11 nucleotides line up with TRBD1. The V segment lost 3 bases and the J segment 9 bases; nucleotides outside the gene matches: 1. This CDR3 has 14 residues. Germline CDR1 and CDR2: PRHDT and FYEKMQ (reference sequence). Filled out from reference TRBV13 and TRBJ1-6, the complete variable domain reads AAGVIQSPRHLIKEKRETATLKCYPIPRHDTVYWYQQGPGQDPQFLISFYEKMQSDKGSIPDRFSAQQFSDYHSELNMSSLELGDSALYFCASSFGTGGSPLHFGNGTRLTVT.

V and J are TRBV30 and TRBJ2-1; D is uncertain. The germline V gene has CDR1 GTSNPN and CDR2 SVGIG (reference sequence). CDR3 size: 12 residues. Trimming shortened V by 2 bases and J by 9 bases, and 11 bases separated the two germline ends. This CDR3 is CAWSLEFPEQFF. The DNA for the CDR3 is TGTGCCTGGAGTTTGGAGTTCCCTGAGCAGTTCTTC.